Listed below are T cell receptor beta chains from one sample, sequenced in a study of early T cells in non-severe SARS-CoV-2 infection. TCRdb passed the 5' RACE reads through MiXCR, listing each CDR3 protein once. The sample has about 77,000 distinct CDR3 sequences; 9% to 10% are singletons. The sequenced sample was whole blood. Every receptor here comes from an adult who was a healthcare worker with PCR-confirmed SARS-CoV-2 infection or an uninfected control (not recorded which). The CDR3 runs from the conserved cysteine through the conserved F or W. D genes are given only for firm matches. Clone size, where shown, is once, few, many, or a class for clones that have expanded.

j_call v_call clone_size d_call cdr3_aa cdr3_nt
TRBJ2-1 TRBV2 few - CASRPPAGYNEQFF TGTGCCAGCAGGCCCCCGGCGGGGTACAATGAGCAGTTCTTC
TRBJ2-3 TRBV3-1 many - CASSQEDSTDTQYF TGTGCCAGCAGCCAAGAGGATAGCACAGATACGCAGTATTTT
TRBJ2-7 TRBV7-8 - - CASSLGNRGGKYEQYF TGTGCCAGCAGCTTAGGGAACAGGGGAGGGAAGTACGAGCAGTACTTC
TRBJ1-1 TRBV19 - - CASSIRGPTEAFF TGTGCCAGTAGTATTAGGGGCCCCACTGAAGCTTTCTTT
TRBJ2-7 TRBV19 few TRBD1 CASSMTGGTYEQYF TGTGCCAGTAGTATGACAGGGGGCACGTACGAGCAGTACTTC
TRBJ2-5 TRBV11-2 - TRBD2 CASSFLTSGIGETQYF TGTGCCAGCAGCTTCCTAACTAGCGGGATTGGGGAGACCCAGTACTTC
TRBJ2-3 TRBV25-1 few TRBD2 CASSELASGRSNTQYF TGTGCCAGCAGTGAATTGGCTAGCGGGAGAAGTAATACGCAGTATTTT
TRBJ1-1 TRBV20-1 - - CSAYTAGTEAFF TGCAGTGCTTACACCGCCGGGACTGAAGCTTTCTTT
TRBJ2-5 TRBV11-2 many TRBD1 CASSDRDRLQETQYF TGTGCCAGCAGCGACCGGGACAGGCTCCAAGAGACCCAGTACTTC
TRBJ1-2 TRBV2 many - CASSPDLYGYTF TGTGCCAGCAGTCCGGACCTCTATGGCTACACCTTC
TRBJ2-5 TRBV5-1 - - CASSPVGGGIQETQYF TGCGCCAGCAGCCCTGTAGGAGGAGGGATACAAGAGACCCAGTACTTC
TRBJ1-5 TRBV2 many - CASSAGHSNQPQHF TGTGCCAGCAGTGCCGGGCACAGCAATCAGCCCCAGCATTTT
TRBJ2-7 TRBV7-9 many - CASSLETDYEQYF TGTGCCAGCAGCCTTGAGACGGATTACGAGCAGTACTTC
TRBJ1-2 TRBV18 many TRBD1 CASSRDGQGSHYGYTF TGTGCCAGCTCACGTGACGGACAGGGCAGCCACTATGGCTACACCTTC
TRBJ1-4 TRBV20-1 many - CSARTAANEKLFF TGCAGTGCTAGGACCGCGGCTAATGAAAAACTGTTTTTT
TRBJ2-6 TRBV19 few - CASSTPVSGANVLTF TGTGCCAGTAGTACCCCGGTCTCTGGGGCCAACGTCCTGACTTTC
TRBJ2-7 TRBV7-9 few TRBD2 CASSSSAGGWGEQYF TGTGCCAGCAGCTCCTCTGCGGGGGGCTGGGGAGAGCAGTACTTC
TRBJ1-6 TRBV7-9 few - CASSPTAGTMVSPLHF TGTGCCAGCAGCCCAACGGCCGGGACTATGGTATCACCCCTCCACTTT
TRBJ1-1 TRBV5-1 - - CASSTGQNPTEAFF TGCGCCAGCAGCACTGGACAGAATCCCACTGAAGCTTTCTTT
TRBJ2-2 TRBV5-3 many TRBD1 CARSLTGGPGHGELFF TGTGCCAGAAGCCTTACAGGGGGGCCCGGCCACGGGGAGCTGTTTTTT
TRBJ2-7 TRBV6-1 few - CASSEALGFYSYEQYF TGTGCCAGCAGTGAAGCCCTCGGGTTCTATTCCTACGAGCAGTACTTC
TRBJ2-5 TRBV6-6 many - CASSYGIARETQYF TGTGCCAGCAGTTACGGAATAGCGAGAGAGACCCAGTACTTC
TRBJ2-7 TRBV14 few TRBD1 CASSRTGVYEQYF TGTGCCAGCAGTAGGACAGGGGTCTACGAGCAGTACTTC
TRBJ2-2 TRBV2 many - CASSDVVRITGELFF TGTGCCAGCAGTGACGTCGTACGGATTACCGGGGAGCTGTTTTTT
TRBJ2-7 TRBV5-1 many TRBD1 CASSAGQGNTYEQYF TGCGCCAGCAGCGCGGGACAGGGGAACACCTACGAGCAGTACTTC
TRBJ2-3 TRBV7-9 - - CASSLEGLTDTQYF TGTGCCAGCAGCTTAGAGGGACTCACAGATACGCAGTATTTT
TRBJ2-1 TRBV4-1 many TRBD2 CASSSAGAYDEQFF TGCGCCAGCAGCTCGGCGGGAGCATACGATGAGCAGTTCTTC
TRBJ2-7 TRBV2 few - CASIGTTYEQYF TGTGCCAGCATTGGCACGACCTACGAGCAGTACTTC
TRBJ1-1 TRBV9 many - CASSVRVNTEAFF TGTGCCAGCAGCGTCAGGGTGAACACTGAAGCTTTCTTT
TRBJ2-7 TRBV25-1 many TRBD1 CASSESTNLIGTGPYEQYF TGTGCCAGCAGTGAATCCACGAACTTAATCGGGACAGGACCCTACGAGCAGTACTTC
TRBJ2-6 TRBV24-1 many - CATSDFRAGANVLTF TGTGCCACCAGTGATTTCAGGGCCGGGGCCAACGTCCTGACTTTC
TRBJ1-2 TRBV20-1 many - CSARVAGKGYHYGYTF TGCAGTGCTAGAGTGGCAGGGAAGGGTTATCACTATGGCTACACCTTC
TRBJ2-7 TRBV7-8 - TRBD2 CASSLDLAGASSYEQYF TGTGCCAGCAGCTTAGATTTAGCGGGTGCCTCCTCCTACGAGCAGTACTTC
TRBJ1-2 TRBV4-2 many - CASSSPQSGAQVDGYTF TGTGCCAGCAGCTCTCCCCAATCGGGGGCGCAGGTCGATGGCTACACCTTC
TRBJ2-7 TRBV5-1 - - CASTAVLQGHNEQYF TGCGCCAGCACTGCAGTTCTCCAGGGTCATAACGAGCAGTACTTC
TRBJ2-7 TRBV6-1 few - CASSEAYGGTPAYEQYF TGTGCCAGCAGTGAAGCTTATGGGGGAACCCCCGCCTACGAGCAGTACTTC
TRBJ1-1 TRBV27 many - CASRKNAEAFF TGTGCCAGCAGAAAGAATGCTGAAGCTTTCTTT
TRBJ1-5 TRBV4-1 many - CASSQDRLGKSPNQPQHF TGCGCCAGCAGCCAAGATAGGTTGGGCAAATCCCCAAATCAGCCCCAGCATTTT
TRBJ1-5 TRBV12-3/TRBV12-4 many - CASSLGGGQPQHF TGTGCCAGCAGCCTTGGGGGGGGTCAGCCCCAGCATTTT
TRBJ2-3 TRBV3-1 - TRBD2 CASSPSLAAITDTQYF TGTGCCAGCAGCCCGTCCCTAGCGGCTATCACAGATACGCAGTATTTT
TRBJ2-2 TRBV5-4 many - CASSLDRPTGELFF TGTGCCAGCAGCTTGGACAGGCCCACCGGGGAGCTGTTTTTT
TRBJ2-5 TRBV28 many TRBD1 CASSLRGQGIQETQYF TGTGCCAGCAGTTTACGGGGACAGGGAATTCAAGAGACCCAGTACTTC
TRBJ2-1 TRBV28 many - CASSFRFVRRAGEQFF TGTGCCAGCAGTTTTCGGTTCGTTCGGCGGGCGGGTGAGCAGTTCTTC
TRBJ2-5 TRBV6-6 many - CASSYSMSVQETQYF TGTGCCAGCAGTTACTCGATGAGCGTCCAAGAGACCCAGTACTTC
TRBJ1-1 TRBV11-2 many - CASSLVGRNTEAFF TGTGCCAGCAGCTTAGTCGGGCGGAACACTGAAGCTTTCTTT
TRBJ2-3 TRBV28 few - CASRGSGPSTDTQYF TGTGCCAGCAGAGGAAGCGGGCCTAGCACAGATACGCAGTATTTT
TRBJ2-3 TRBV28 many - CASSPPTGTDTQYF TGTGCCAGCAGTCCTCCCACGGGCACAGATACGCAGTATTTT
TRBJ1-4 TRBV20-1 - - CSARLRAALRSNEKLFF TGCAGTGCTAGACTCAGGGCGGCCCTACGTTCAAATGAAAAACTGTTTTTT
TRBJ2-7 TRBV12-3/TRBV12-4 - - CASSFLDNRRIHEQYF TGTGCCAGCAGTTTTTTAGACAACCGCCGCATCCACGAGCAGTACTTC
TRBJ2-5 TRBV20-1 - - CSALASGQETQYF TGCAGTGCCCTCGCCAGCGGCCAAGAGACCCAGTACTTC
TRBJ2-7 TRBV13 many TRBD1 CASSLGGQGVTYEQYF TGTGCCAGCAGCTTGGGGGGACAGGGGGTAACCTACGAGCAGTACTTC
TRBJ2-3 TRBV19 - TRBD2 CASSNTAGGTDTQYF TGTGCCAGTAGTAATACGGCGGGAGGCACAGATACGCAGTATTTT
TRBJ2-7 TRBV5-6 few TRBD1 CASSLGAGTDEQYF TGTGCCAGCAGCTTGGGCGCCGGGACAGACGAGCAGTACTTC